These 27 T cell receptor beta chains originate from one sample sequenced in a study of Graves' ophthalmopathy and Graves' hyperthyroidism. RNA transcripts provided the template for amplifying TCR beta CDR3 regions. The first-round RT-PCR employed HTBI primers together with the Qiagen OneStep RT-PCR kit. A multiplex PCR was then performed as the second round. TCRdb reprocessed the multiplex PCR reads via MiXCR and lists one record per CDR3 protein. The sample has about 620,000 distinct CDR3 sequences, 22% seen once. The specimen sequenced was peripheral blood. The receptors were gathered from a woman aged 18-30 years with stable Graves' hyperthyroidism. Some clones in this sample may be carry-over from other donors' samples.

This clonotype was recorded at least ten times. The CDR3 sequence: CASSEALGSYEQYF. The CDR3 DNA follows: TGTGCCAGCAGTGAAGCGCTTGGCTCCTACGAGCAGTACTTC. The chain recombines TRBV2 with TRBJ2-7; D unclear. This CDR3 contains 14 residues. V was trimmed by 0 bases and J by 0 bases, leaving 6 bases between them. Per the germline V gene, CDR1 is SNHLY and CDR2 is FYNNEI.

This clonotype was seen more than once but under ten times. V usage is TRBV11-3 and J usage is TRBJ1-3; D not certain. The CDR3 sequence is 16 residues long. CDR1 SGHNT and CDR2 YENEEA come from the germline V gene. Trimming cost V 1 base and J 0 bases, with 10 bases left between them. CDR3 region: CASSLGRARSGNTIYF. The CDR3, as DNA: TGTGCCAGCAGCTTAGGGAGGGCCCGCTCTGGAAACACCATATATTTT.

This clonotype came up many times. V and J are TRBV7-2 and TRBJ2-7; TRBD2 aligns across 8 bases. V lost 4 bases to trimming and J lost 5 bases; unmatched junction nucleotides: 10. Germline lookup yields CDR1 SGHTA and CDR2 FQGNSA. The CDR3 extends over 15 amino acids. The CDR3 reads CASSSTSAPGNEQYF. The CDR3 region has the DNA TGTGCCAGCAGCTCGACTAGCGCCCCGGGGAACGAGCAGTACTTC.

The chain carries TRBV6-1 and TRBJ2-7; D tentatively fits TRBD1 or TRBD2 (5 bases each). V lost 7 bases to trimming and J lost 2 bases, with 15 bases between them. Germline CDR1 is MNHNS and CDR2 is SASEGT. The CDR3 contains 14 residues. CDR3 in DNA: TGTGCCAGCATCCCATGGGTGGGGGCCTACGAGCAGTACTTC. The encoded protein is CASIPWVGAYEQYF.

This clonotype was recorded many times. This chain links TRBV28 with TRBJ2-7, with D perhaps matching TRBD1 (6 bases). Germline CDR1 reads MDHEN; CDR2 reads SYDVKM. Trimming pared 6 bases from V and 3 bases from J, leaving 15 bases between. This CDR3 spans 14 amino acids. The CDR3 here is CASSPQGPHYEQYF. The CDR3 bases are TGTGCCAGCAGCCCCCAGGGGCCTCACTACGAGCAGTACTTC.

This clonotype was counted at least ten times. This chain links TRBV27 with TRBJ2-7; D may correspond to TRBD1 or TRBD2 (5 bases each). V was pared by 0 bases and J by 4 bases, with 10 bases between. The CDR3 totals 14 residues. Germline CDR1 is MNHEY and CDR2 is SMNVEV (reference sequence). This CDR3 reads CASSLSGAGYEQYF. As DNA, the CDR3 is TGTGCCAGCAGTTTATCCGGGGCTGGGTACGAGCAGTACTTC.

The table lists this clonotype with many counts. J is TRBJ2-5 and V is TRBV6-1; 10 positions match TRBD2. The ends lost 7 bases at V and 2 bases at J; junction bases unmatched: 7. Germline values: CDR1 MNHNS, CDR2 SASEGT. The CDR3 covers 15 residues. The CDR3 sequence is CASNPSGGQQETQYF. The CDR3, as DNA: TGTGCCAGCAATCCTAGCGGGGGACAACAAGAGACCCAGTACTTC.

This clonotype appeared many times. V and J are TRBV11-1 and TRBJ2-6; 9 bases match TRBD1. CDR1 is SGHAT, CDR2 FQDESV, per germline (reference sequence). The CDR3 extends over 18 amino acids. Trimming cost V 5 bases and J 3 bases; bases outside gene matches: 11. CDR3 sequence: CASSPGTGSWNGANVLTF. DNA for the CDR3: TGTGCCAGCAGCCCAGGGACAGGGAGCTGGAATGGGGCCAACGTCCTGACTTTC.

The V and J genes are TRBV6-1 and TRBJ1-1; D is perhaps TRBD1 (6 bases). From germline, CDR1 is MNHNS and CDR2 SASEGT. This CDR3 spans 14 amino acids. Trimming left V 4 bases short and J 2 bases short, with 11 bases between. This CDR3 reads CASSGPGTNTEAFF. The CDR3 bases are TGTGCCAGCAGTGGCCCCGGGACAAACACTGAAGCTTTCTTT.

This clonotype was seen more than once but under ten times. Germline and junction disagree at one end, which may indicate a read error. The rearrangement uses TRBV5-6 and TRBJ2-4, with D tentatively TRBD1 (5 bases). This CDR3 spans 13 amino acids. CDR1 and CDR2 (germline): SGHDT, YYEEEE. The chain's CDR3 is CASSSPRLDIKYF. CDR3 nucleotide sequence: TGTGCCAGCAGCTCGCCTAGGCTGGACATTAAGTACTTC.

The rearrangement joins TRBV19 to TRBJ1-6; D is unresolved. The CDR3 is 14 amino acids. Deletions cut 4 bases from V and 4 bases from J, with 8 bases between. Germline values: CDR1 LNHDA, CDR2 SQIVND (reference sequence). The CDR3 region is CASSNVEYNSPLHF. The CDR3 DNA reads as TGTGCCAGTAGTAATGTGGAATATAATTCACCCCTCCACTTT.

This clonotype has ten or more counts. J is TRBJ2-7 and V is TRBV27; D unclear. This CDR3 is built from 13 residues. Trimming removed 6 bases from V and 6 bases from J, with 15 bases in between. Germline CDR1 is MNHEY and CDR2 is SMNVEV (reference sequence). The DNA for the CDR3 is TGTGCCAGCAGCCCTACAACTGCCTCCGAGCAGTACTTC. Amino acids: CASSPTTASEQYF.

The chain has TRBV20-1 and TRBJ2-5; 10 bases line up with TRBD2. The length of the CDR3 is 17 residues. The germline CDR1 and CDR2 sequences are DFQATT and SNEGSKA (reference sequence). V was pared by 3 bases and J by 4 bases, with 14 bases of the junction left unmatched. CDR3 loop: CSARGPRSGGAGETQYF. The DNA for the CDR3 is TGCAGTGCTAGGGGTCCTAGAAGCGGGGGGGCAGGAGAGACCCAGTACTTC.

This sequence joins TRBV6-5 and TRBJ1-1; D perhaps matches TRBD1 (6 bases). Germline-derived CDR1 and CDR2 are MNHEY and SVGAGI. CDR3 length: 15 residues. Between the trimmed V and J ends, which lost 2 bases and 6 bases, there was a span of 16 bases. As DNA, the CDR3 is TGTGCCAGCAGTTACCCGAACAGGGTCGTTTCTGAAGCTTTCTTT. Amino acids: CASSYPNRVVSEAFF.

At least ten counts were recorded for this clonotype. V usage is TRBV6-8 and J usage is TRBJ1-5; D unresolved. The CDR3 loop spans 16 amino acids. Trimming cost V 5 bases and J 4 bases, with 18 bases left between them. Germline V gene lookup returns CDR1 MNHGY and CDR2 SAAAGT. This chain's CDR3 is CASSRAKDNPNQPQHF. The CDR3 DNA is TGTGCCAGCAGTCGGGCCAAAGACAATCCTAATCAGCCCCAGCATTTT.

This clonotype was detected many times. This sequence joins TRBV6-1 and TRBJ1-6, with 8 bases that match TRBD1. V gave up 9 bases and J gave up 1 base; unmatched junction bases: 8. There are 16 residues in the CDR3. The V gene's germline CDR1 is MNHNS and CDR2 SASEGT. The CDR3 nucleotides read TGTGCCAGTATGGACAGGGAGGTATCCTATAATTCACCCCTCCACTTT. This encodes CASMDREVSYNSPLHF.

The chain carries TRBV15 and TRBJ1-1; D is ambiguous. V gave up 0 bases and J gave up 11 bases, with 13 bases separating them. CDR3 length: 13 amino acids. Germline V gene sequence: CDR1 LNHNV, CDR2 YYDKDF (reference sequence). The CDR3 spells CATSREGKRNAFF. The CDR3 nucleotides read TGTGCCACCAGCAGAGAGGGGAAAAGGAATGCTTTCTTT.

This clonotype was observed many times. V usage is TRBV6-1 and J usage is TRBJ1-6; D ambiguous. Trimming stripped 7 bases from V and 9 bases from J, with 13 bases between. Germline CDR1 and CDR2: MNHNS and SASEGT. This CDR3 comprises 13 residues. CDR3 sequence reads: CASKLGLSSPLHF. The CDR3 DNA is TGTGCCAGCAAATTGGGGTTGAGTTCACCCCTCCACTTT.

The sample holds many counts of this clonotype. The chain employs TRBV10-3 and TRBJ1-5; TRBD1 aligns across 12 bases. The germline CDR1 and CDR2 sequences are ENHRY and SYGVKD. After removal of 10 bases from V and 1 base from J, the junction contained 2 bases not matched to a gene. The CDR3 is 14 amino acids. The CDR3 region has the DNA TGTGCCACGGGACAGGGGGCGAGCAATCAGCCCCAGCATTTT. It yields the protein CATGQGASNQPQHF.

This clonotype occurred many times. The junction shows a germline mismatch at one end, possibly a read error. The chain couples TRBV11-2 to TRBJ2-7, with TRBD1 matching 9 bases. The CDR3 extends over 15 amino acids. The germline CDR1 and CDR2 sequences are SGHAT and FQNNGV. The CDR3, as DNA: TGTGCCAGCAGCTTGGGACAGGGATTCTCCTGCGAGCAGTACTTC. Translating gives CASSLGQGFSCEQYF.

This clonotype was seen ten or more times. The rearrangement links TRBV2 to TRBJ1-1; TRBD1 matches 7 bases. This CDR3 is built from 16 residues. Losses at the gene ends were 6 bases for V and 2 bases for J; bases not matched to a gene: 12. The V gene's germline CDR1 is SNHLY and CDR2 FYNNEI. CDR3 protein: CASSDDREGINTEAFF. The CDR3 DNA reads as TGTGCCAGCAGCGATGACAGGGAGGGCATAAACACTGAAGCTTTCTTT.

This chain links TRBV11-2 with TRBJ1-2; a possible D gene is TRBD1 (5 bases). This CDR3 is 13 amino acids long. CDR1 and CDR2 (germline): SGHAT, FQNNGV. V was trimmed by 5 bases and J by 5 bases, leaving 12 bases between them. CDR3 in amino acids: CASSLADRYGYTF. The CDR3 DNA sequence: TGTGCCAGCAGCCTAGCCGACAGATATGGCTACACCTTC.

This clonotype was seen a few times. This chain uses TRBV12-3 or TRBV12-4 with TRBJ2-5, with 12 bases that match TRBD2. With V trimmed by 4 bases and J by 2 bases, 11 bases remained unmatched. The CDR3 consists of 18 residues. The CDR3: CASSSSGAGTSGQETQYF. The DNA for the CDR3 is TGTGCCAGCAGTTCCTCAGGGGCCGGGACTAGCGGGCAAGAGACCCAGTACTTC.

This clonotype was seen many times. V and J are TRBV19 and TRBJ1-1; 8 positions agree with TRBD1. This CDR3 has 15 residues. The V and J ends lost 7 bases and 5 bases, in that order; junction bases with no gene match: 12. Germline V gene sequence: CDR1 LNHDA, CDR2 SQIVND (reference sequence). The CDR3 spells CASTFRPGGGTEAFF. The CDR3 bases are TGTGCCAGTACGTTCCGGCCAGGGGGCGGGACTGAAGCTTTCTTT.

In its sample, this clonotype was seen many times. The rearrangement joins TRBV7-8 to TRBJ2-5, with TRBD2 matching 7 bases. With V trimmed by 2 bases and J by 4 bases, 10 bases remained unmatched. The CDR3 loop spans 16 amino acids. The germline gives CDR1 SGHVS, CDR2 FQNEAQ. CDR3 sequence (DNA): TGTGCCAGCAGCTTAATGTGGAGGCGGGAGCTAGAGACCCAGTACTTC. This translates into CASSLMWRRELETQYF.

The DNA for the CDR3 is TGTGCCAGCTCACTCACCGGACAGCGAAAGGGGGACACTGAAGCTTTCTTT. This codes for CASSLTGQRKGDTEAFF. V and J are TRBV18 and TRBJ1-1, with D tentatively TRBD1 (6 bases). V was shortened by 4 bases and J by 3 bases, with 21 bases between the two germline ends. CDR1 KGHSH and CDR2 LQKENI come from the germline V gene. The CDR3 is 17 amino acids. Variable domain in full (rest from reference TRBV18 and TRBJ1-1): NAGVMQNPRHLVRRRGQEARLRCSPMKGHSHVYWYRQLPEEGLKFMVYLQKENIIDESGMPKERFSAEFPKEGPSILRIQQVVRGDSAAYFCASSLTGQRKGDTEAFFGQGTRLTVV.

The gene calls are TRBV9 and TRBJ1-6, with a possible D match to TRBD1 (5 bases). The germline V and J ends were trimmed by 0 bases and 4 bases, with 14 bases remaining between them. This CDR3 spans 17 amino acids. CDR1 is SGDLS, CDR2 YYNGEE, per germline. The CDR3 sequence is CASSVATDKGYNSPLHF. The CDR3 coding sequence is TGTGCCAGCAGCGTAGCAACGGACAAGGGGTATAATTCACCCCTCCACTTT.